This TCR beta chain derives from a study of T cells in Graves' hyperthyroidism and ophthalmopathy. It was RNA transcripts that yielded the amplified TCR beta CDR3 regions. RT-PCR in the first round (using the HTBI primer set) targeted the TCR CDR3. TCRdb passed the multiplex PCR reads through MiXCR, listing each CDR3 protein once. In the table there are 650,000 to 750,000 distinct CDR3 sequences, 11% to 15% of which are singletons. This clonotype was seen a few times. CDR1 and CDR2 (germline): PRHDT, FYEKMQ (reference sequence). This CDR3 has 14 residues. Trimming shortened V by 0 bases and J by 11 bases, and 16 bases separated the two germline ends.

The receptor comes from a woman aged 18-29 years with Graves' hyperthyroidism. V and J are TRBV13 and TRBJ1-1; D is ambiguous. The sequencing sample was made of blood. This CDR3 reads CASSLGGGLLGAFF. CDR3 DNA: TGTGCCAGCAGCTTAGGTGGTGGCCTTTTAGGGGCTTTCTTT.